The sample holds a few counts of the clone carrying this T cell receptor beta chain. Its cognate antigen is unknown. The data stem from a study of T cells in Graves' hyperthyroidism and ophthalmopathy. Study-wide background: It was at initial diagnosis, before any treatment, that peripheral blood was collected. Notes on the study in general: Onset of ophthalmopathy came a median roughly 6.9 months after the model predicted it.

The source of the PBMCs was 10 ml of fresh peripheral blood. Authors of the study amplified TCR beta CDR3 regions from RNA transcripts. Carried out on the TCR CDR3, a first-round RT-PCR used the HTBI primer set. TCRdb recomputed calls from the multiplex PCR reads with MiXCR, one row per CDR3 protein. Of 540,000 or so distinct CDR3 sequences listed, roughly 14% were seen once; the top ten hold roughly 7.3%. This CDR3 has 15 residues. V was clipped by 1 base and J by 7 bases; unmatched bases: 7. Germline loops: CDR1 SEHNR, CDR2 FQNEAQ (reference sequence). This TCR was sampled from a woman in her twenties or thirties with Graves' hyperthyroidism. The chain carries TRBV7-9 and TRBJ2-1; TRBD1 matches 7 bases. Sequenced material: blood. The CDR3 coding sequence is TGTGCCAGCAGCTTAGAAACAGGGGTTCGGAATGAGCAGTTCTTC. Translation: CASSLETGVRNEQFF.